This T cell receptor (beta chain) was sequenced for a study of cytotoxic CD8 clonotypes in ibrutinib-treated CLL. On the study more broadly: By median roughly 69 months, 12 had progressed and about 15 stayed remitted; responses had been 2 complete and about 25 partial.

Assay used: immunoSEQ multiplex PCR; TCRdb lists only in-frame clones, some missing. In the table there are 150,000 to 200,000 clones, 84% of which are singletons. V was pared by 6 bases and J by 6 bases, with 9 bases between. Germline V lookup: CDR1 SGHTA, CDR2 FQGNSA. This CDR3 is built from 12 residues. The sequencing used PBMCs, collected after 24 months of ibrutinib treatment. The chain is built from TRBV7-2 and TRBJ2-1, with D hard to call. The TCR comes from a human donor with chronic lymphocytic leukemia. The CDR3 spells CASSPRFNEQFF. The CDR3 DNA reads TGTGCCAGCAGTCCTCGTTTCAATGAGCAGTTCTTC.